The present T cell receptor beta chain was sequenced within a study of T cell changes during pregnancy in multiple sclerosis. The germline V gene has CDR1 SGHVS and CDR2 FNYEAQ. The CDR3 runs 13 residues. Trimming took 6 bases from V and 7 from J, leaving 12 bases between them. The repertoire was sequenced with immunoSEQ multiplex PCR; TCRdb's copy has only in-frame clones and lacks some. Among 50,000 to 55,000 clones listed, 80% to 95% were seen once. The receptor's source is a female donor with multiple sclerosis, enrolled in a pregnancy study. This chain uses TRBV7-6 with TRBJ2-2; TRBD1 might be the D (7 bases). This specimen was CD4+ T cells from peripheral blood mononuclear cells, taken in the third trimester of pregnancy. This CDR3 reads CASSSQGGGELFF. The CDR3, as DNA: TGTGCCAGCAGTTCTCAGGGGGGCGGGGAGCTGTTTTTT.